The clone carrying this T cell receptor (beta chain) has just one count. This sample is part of a study of blood T cell repertoires in COVID-19. Using immunoSEQ multiplex PCR, the repertoire was profiled, and TCRdb retains in-frame clones only, with some absent. The sample has 35,000 to 45,000 clones; over 70% are singletons. Germline V gives CDR1 MNHEY, CDR2 SVGEGT. With 4 bases clipped from V and 5 bases from J, the junction kept 10 bases outside the gene matches. The CDR3 is 15 residues long. The TCR comes from a man aged 65 to 85 with acute or convalescent COVID-19. Sequencing was carried out using peripheral blood. The chain links TRBV6-2 or TRBV6-3 to TRBJ1-2; TRBD1 matches at 7 bases. CDR3 in amino acids: CASSSFQQGKYGYTF. For the CDR3, the DNA is TGTGCCAGCAGTTCCTTCCAACAGGGGAAGTATGGCTACACCTTC.